This note documents a single T cell receptor (beta chain) sequence. Its antigen is not yet known. Base qualities are not provided; no much larger clone lies one nucleotide away. Other DNA variants within this sample encode the same CDR3. This record comes from a study of blood T cell repertoires in COVID-19 (dated by TCRdb to 2018 to 2020). The study in broad terms: Samples covering the acute and convalescent phases of COVID-19 were provided by collaborators in the United States, Italy and Spain. The samples were drawn from two sources: the first 160 participants of the ongoing ImmuneRACE study, and 1,254 subjects contributed by 6 global collaborators. A de-identified subject ID, COVID-19 status, age in years and sex were almost always included in the sample metadata. Where HLA class I and class II types were available, the types were taken from metadata supplied by the sample provider, not from assay-based typing. The repertoires were released in a freely available public database intended as a resource for research on the immune response to SARS-CoV-2. Deeply sampled blood TCRbeta repertoires from subjects exposed to, actively infected with, or recovered from COVID-19 were included in the dataset. The material from the prospective study consisted of cDNA or gDNA derived from T cells, B-cell-depleted T cells, or PBMCs.

Overall results and qualifications from the work: The amount of clinical and demographic metadata varied by source and participant and was provided uncurated.

According to the germline V gene, CDR1 reads SGHRS and CDR2 reads YFSETQ. From the cysteine through the phenylalanine, the CDR3 covers 13 amino acids. Only CDR3 DNA remains: 39 bases, in frame from the first base. Cut back by 4 bases and 1 base, the V and J ends lie 6 bases apart. The immunoSEQ Assay, a bias-controlled multiplex PCR, was used to amplify TCRbeta CDR3 regions from genomic DNA. The authors processed their data as follows. The number of nucleated cells in each sample was estimated from the amplification of reference gene primers within the assay. To quantify the absolute abundance of each unique TCRbeta CDR3 rearrangement, sequence reads were collapsed and filtered. For each sample, productive Simpson clonality was calculated as the square root of Simpson's diversity index across productive rearrangements. Entries here come from immuneACCESS through TCRdb and include only in-frame sequences with V and J called. Some clones fail to appear in such tables; in the studies checked, an unresolved V gene covers under half of the shortfall, and the cause of the remainder is unknown. V and J calls and clone size are those listed in that table; D and trimming were worked out from the DNA. In this sample the table shows over 350,000 clones, roughly nine tenths of which occur a single time. The ten largest make up approximately 2% of the sample.

Participants in the prospective study were enrolled through a virtual design, were aged 18 to 89 years, and lived in roughly 25 United States geographic areas. In the prospective study, participants were assigned to cohorts based on the clinical history participants reported in a screening survey and a study questionnaire. In the prospective study, whole blood, serum and a nasopharyngeal or oropharyngeal swab were collected from each participant by mobile phlebotomists. Additional blood draws and questionnaires over an approximately two-month period could optionally be provided by prospective study participants. Blood samples from the prospective study were shipped frozen or at room temperature prior to DNA extraction.

The sequence links TRBV5-1 to TRBJ1-3; the D gene is unclear. The receptor's source is a woman between 18 and 29 years old with acute COVID-19. Sequenced sample: PBMCs or T cells enriched from blood (not recorded which). The CDR3 protein: CASSADSGNTIYF. The nucleotide sequence is given as TGCGCCAGCAGCGCAGATTCTGGAAACACCATATATTTT.